The sample holds many counts of the clone carrying this TCR beta chain. Antigen specificity is unknown. Investigators prepared the TCR beta libraries by applying iRepertoire HTBI primers and Arm-PCR of CDR3 regions. MiXCR, applied by TCRdb to the multiplex PCR reads, yields one record per CDR3 protein. This table has around 460,000 distinct CDR3 sequences, around 13% appearing once. This sample is drawn from a study of regulatory T cells in long-lasting Graves disease. Findings and limits, study-wide: When disease was persistent, TRBV28, TRBJ1-2 and TRBJ2-5 were the favored segments.

The CDR3 is made up of 16 amino acids. Germline-derived CDR1 and CDR2 are SQVTM and ANQGSEA. With V trimmed by 7 bases and J by 1 base, 10 bases remained unmatched. Stated time point: newly diagnosed GD, antithyroid drugs for less than 3 months. PBMC-derived RNA was used for the TCR library. The sample was also reused in another study, on T cells in Graves' hyperthyroidism and ophthalmopathy. That source notes: Graves' hyperthyroidism was deemed stable given no ophthalmopathy progression within 18 months. Ophthalmopathy could be told apart from stable hyperthyroidism with a 13 V-J model.

Sequenced material: peripheral blood mononuclear cells (PBMCs), taken at new diagnosis, from a patient treated with antithyroid drugs. This TCR derives from a woman aged 50 to 65 with Graves disease. J is TRBJ2-1 and V is TRBV29-1, with 10 bases fitting TRBD2. DNA of the CDR3: TGCAGCGCCCAACCCATACTAGCGGGATCCTACAATGAGCAGTTCTTC. This sequence encodes CSAQPILAGSYNEQFF.